This TCR beta chain was documented in a study of T cells in Graves' hyperthyroidism and ophthalmopathy. Across the study: Blood was drawn when the patient was first diagnosed and still untreated.

A note on this clonotype: Its target is not known.

RNA transcripts yielded amplified TCR beta CDR3 regions. When the TCR CDR3 underwent first-round RT-PCR, the HTBI primer set was used. Each CDR3 protein is one row after TCRdb ran MiXCR on the multiplex PCR reads. Here the sample spans hundreds of thousands of distinct CDR3 sequences, 38% being singletons. Notes on the study in general: From stable hyperthyroidism, ophthalmopathy was set apart by a 13 V-J model. Within blood appeared most thyroid clonotypes that had expanded above 0.001.

The CDR3 sequence is 17 residues long. The J segment lost 7 bases and the V segment lost 0 bases, leaving 9 bases of the junction unmatched. The germline CDR1 and CDR2 sequences are SGHAT and FQNNGV. The specimen sequenced was blood. The gene calls are TRBV11-2 and TRBJ1-6; TRBD1 agrees at 7 bases. The sequence derives from a man aged 18 to 30 with Graves' hyperthyroidism. CDR3 sequence reads: CASSLEPTGLLNSPLHF. The CDR3, as DNA: TGTGCCAGCAGCTTAGAGCCGACAGGGTTGTTAAATTCACCCCTCCACTTT. Full variable domain (outside the CDR3, taken from reference TRBV11-2 and TRBJ1-6): EAGVAQSPRYKIIEKRQSVAFWCNPISGHATLYWYQQILGQGPKLLIQFQNNGVVDDSQLPKDRFSAERLKGVDSTLKIQPAKLEDSAVYLCASSLEPTGLLNSPLHFGNGTRLTVT.